This T cell receptor beta chain was retrieved from a study of blood T cell repertoires in COVID-19. Study-wide background: Acute and convalescent COVID-19 specimens originated in the United States, Italy and Spain. PBMCs, B-cell-depleted T cells, or T cells provided the cDNA or gDNA that made up the material.

The method was immunoSEQ multiplex PCR; TCRdb's version includes in-frame clones alone and lacks a portion of them. The sample has over 300,000 clones, 89% seen once. The CDR3 extends over 15 amino acids. CDR1 and CDR2 from the germline V gene are LNHDA and SQIVND (reference sequence). J gave up 4 bases and V 6 bases, and 9 bases lay outside the gene matches. The sequenced sample consisted of peripheral blood. The chain is built from TRBV19 and TRBJ1-2, with 9 bases lining up with TRBD1. This TCR came from a man in his late teens or twenties who had recovered from COVID-19. CDR3 nucleotides: TGTGCCAGTAGACCGGGACAGGGAACCCTCTATGGCTACACCTTC. It codes for CASRPGQGTLYGYTF.